The 28 T cell receptor beta chains below were found in one sample sequenced in a study of blood T cell repertoires in COVID-19. Measured with immunoSEQ multiplex PCR; TCRdb has only the in-frame clones, and not every one. The table shows 60,000 to 70,000 clones, with 80% to 85% occurring only once. The specimen sequenced was peripheral blood. Receptors were obtained from a human donor in a cohort sampled during active COVID-19.

This clone was seen a single time. The chain has TRBV9 and TRBJ1-5; unclear D gene. The ends were cut back, 2 bases at V and 0 bases at J, with 9 bases in the middle. CDR1 is SGDLS, CDR2 YYNGEE, per germline. This CDR3 contains 15 residues. CDR3 in DNA: TGTGCCAGCAGCGTGGCAGGCCATAGCAATCAGCCCCAGCATTTT. Translating it yields CASSVAGHSNQPQHF.

This clone showed up just once. CDR3 sequence (DNA): TGTGCCAGCTCACCACCGATTATGGCAGGGGGCCAAAACATTCAGTACTTC. Translation gives CASSPPIMAGGQNIQYF. The chain recombines TRBV18 with TRBJ2-4; 8 positions agree with TRBD1. This CDR3 has 17 residues. Germline trimming cut 0 bases from V and 5 bases from J; bases unmatched to any gene: 9. Germline V gives CDR1 KGHSH, CDR2 LQKENI.

In this sample, this clone turned up once. J is TRBJ2-3 and V is TRBV5-8, with 12 bases that match TRBD2. The CDR3 runs 18 residues. Germline V gene lookup returns CDR1 SGHTS and CDR2 YDEGEE. V lost 0 bases and J lost 2; bases outside the gene matches: 7. The CDR3 DNA is TGTGCCAGCAGCTTGGCCTCGACTAGCGGGGGCCCCACAGATACGCAGTATTTT. Amino acids: CASSLASTSGGPTDTQYF.

This clone showed up just once. The V and J genes are TRBV11-2 and TRBJ1-2; unclear D gene. Germline lookup yields CDR1 SGHAT and CDR2 FQNNGV. This CDR3 comprises 16 residues. V dropped 2 bases and J dropped 5 bases, with 18 bases sitting between them. CDR3 nucleotide sequence: TGTGCCAGCAGCTTAATCCCCGGTAGGAGCCGATATGGCTACACCTTC. Protein sequence: CASSLIPGRSRYGYTF.

The sample holds one count of this clone. This chain joins TRBV6-5 and TRBJ2-3, with D maybe TRBD1 (6 bases). Looked up from germline, CDR1 is MNHEY and CDR2 is SVGAGI. The CDR3 consists of 15 residues. The V end lost 6 bases, the J end lost 6 bases, and 19 bases lay between the germline ends. The CDR3 region has the DNA TGTGCCAGCAGAGCACAGGGAAAGTTTTTGGATACGCAGTATTTT. Translating it yields CASRAQGKFLDTQYF.

The chain employs TRBV6-2 or TRBV6-3 and TRBJ1-5; D is uncertain. V lost 5 bases and J 1 base, leaving 9 bases between the germline ends. Per the germline V gene, CDR1 is MNHEY and CDR2 is SVGEGT. This CDR3 contains 14 residues. The CDR3 nucleotides are TGTGCCAGCAGTCACCAGGTGAGCAATCAGCCCCAGCATTTT. It is translated as CASSHQVSNQPQHF.

The chain couples TRBV14 to TRBJ2-2, with TRBD1 matching 8 bases. The CDR3 is 15 residues long. The V gene's germline CDR1 is SGHDN and CDR2 FVKESK. The V gene end was trimmed by 4 bases and the J gene end by 0 bases; junction bases not matched to a gene: 1. CDR3 protein: CASSRQGTNTGELFF. The CDR3 nucleotides read TGTGCCAGCAGCCGACAGGGGACGAACACCGGGGAGCTGTTTTTT.

The V and J genes are TRBV7-6 and TRBJ2-2, with 7 bases lining up with TRBD2. Germline V CDR1 and CDR2: SGHVS, FNYEAQ. V lost 2 bases and J lost 6; bases outside the gene matches: 3. This CDR3 spans 14 amino acids. The CDR3, as DNA: TGTGCCAGCAGCTTAATGGCGGGGGCCGGGGAGCTGTTTTTT. Amino acids: CASSLMAGAGELFF. The full variable domain, rest sourced from reference TRBV7-6 and TRBJ2-2, is GAGVSQSPRYKVTKRGQDVALRCDPISGHVSLYWYRQALGQGPEFLTYFNYEAQQDKSGLPNDRFSAERPEGSISTLTIQRTEQRDSAMYRCASSLMAGAGELFFGEGSRLTVL.

This clone was detected ten times or more. The V and J genes are TRBV7-2 and TRBJ1-6, with 7 bases aligning to TRBD1. Trimming took 2 bases from V and 0 from J; bases not matched to a gene: 4. There are 17 residues in the CDR3. Germline values: CDR1 SGHTA, CDR2 FQGNSA. Here the CDR3 reads CASSLTGASSYNSPLHF. CDR3 DNA: TGTGCCAGCAGCTTAACAGGGGCGAGCTCCTATAATTCACCCCTCCACTTT. The full variable domain, completed using reference TRBV7-2 and TRBJ1-6, is GAGVSQSPSNKVTEKGKDVELRCDPISGHTALYWYRQSLGQGLEFLIYFQGNSAPDKSGLPSDRFSAERTGGSVSTLTIQRTQQEDSAVYLCASSLTGASSYNSPLHFGNGTRLTVT.

This sequence joins TRBV7-2 and TRBJ2-7; 8 bases match TRBD1. The CDR3 sequence is 15 residues long. Germline CDR1 reads SGHTA; CDR2 reads FQGNSA. The V gene end was trimmed by 2 bases and the J gene end by 0 bases; junction bases not matched to a gene: 3. CDR3 residues: CASSLTGTGSYEQYF. The CDR3 region has the DNA TGTGCCAGCAGCTTAACCGGGACAGGCTCCTACGAGCAGTACTTC.

The chain is built from TRBV7-9 and TRBJ1-4; 9 bases fit TRBD1. The germline V gene has CDR1 SEHNR and CDR2 FQNEAQ (reference sequence). The CDR3 runs 14 residues. Germline trimming cut 9 bases from V and 8 bases from J; bases unmatched to any gene: 10. The CDR3 DNA follows: TGTGCCAGTGGGACAGGGAATAGGGCAGAAAAACTGTTTTTT. The encoded protein is CASGTGNRAEKLFF.

The chain joins TRBV7-8 to TRBJ1-1; D is unresolved. The V gene's germline CDR1 is SGHVS and CDR2 FQNEAQ. V lost 2 bases, J lost 0 bases, and 10 bases lay in between. CDR3 length: 15 amino acids. Here the CDR3 DNA reads TGTGCCAGCAGCTTATGGGGAGGGTTGAACACTGAAGCTTTCTTT. Its protein product is CASSLWGGLNTEAFF.

The V gene is TRBV1, the J gene TRBJ2-3; the DNA was not compared with TRBD2, the D call given in the table. TRBV1 is a documented pseudogene. This CDR3 contains 16 residues. The CDR3 DNA reads TGCACCAGCAGCCGCGAGGGCCTAGCAAAGGTAGATACGCAGTATTTT. Amino acids: CTSSREGLAKVDTQYF.

The chain is built from TRBV6-5 and TRBJ2-7, with 7 positions matching TRBD1. Germline-derived CDR1 and CDR2 are MNHEY and SVGAGI. This CDR3 is built from 13 residues. V lost 6 bases and J lost 4; bases outside the gene matches: 6. CDR3 loop: CASRGTASYEQYF. The DNA for the CDR3 is TGTGCCAGCAGGGGGACAGCTTCGTACGAGCAGTACTTC.

The V and J genes are TRBV7-9 and TRBJ1-5; D unclear. Between the trimmed V and J ends, which lost 2 bases and 7 bases, there was a span of 6 bases. CDR3 length: 12 residues. Germline CDR1 and CDR2: SEHNR and FQNEAQ (reference sequence). CDR3: CASSLWAQPQHF. The CDR3 DNA reads TGTGCCAGCAGCTTATGGGCCCAGCCCCAGCATTTT.

The V and J genes are TRBV19 and TRBJ2-7, with TRBD2 as a possible D gene (6 bases). The CDR3 contains 13 residues. Looked up from germline, CDR1 is LNHDA and CDR2 is SQIVND (reference sequence). Between the trimmed V and J ends, which lost 5 bases and 6 bases, there was a span of 14 bases. The CDR3 DNA reads TGTGCCAGTAGTCAGGAGGGGTTGGGCGAGCAGTACTTC. Amino acids: CASSQEGLGEQYF.

The chain uses TRBV7-8 and TRBJ2-1, with 7 bases that match TRBD1. CDR1 and CDR2 from the germline V gene are SGHVS and FQNEAQ. After removal of 5 bases from V and 9 bases from J, the junction contained 10 bases not matched to a gene. This CDR3 region has 14 residues. The CDR3 DNA sequence: TGTGCCAGCAGCCGAGCACGACAGGGTTCTGAGCAGTTCTTC. This translates into CASSRARQGSEQFF.

The chain combines TRBV5-1 with TRBJ1-6, with 7 nucleotides matching TRBD1. This CDR3 spans 16 amino acids. Germline loops: CDR1 SGHRS, CDR2 YFSETQ. Germline trimming cut 4 bases from V and 7 bases from J; bases unmatched to any gene: 11. CDR3 sequence reads: CASSHSSTGENSPLHF. CDR3 DNA: TGCGCCAGCAGCCACTCAAGCACAGGGGAAAATTCACCCCTCCACTTT.

V gene TRBV7-2 combines with J gene TRBJ2-1; perhaps TRBD1 as D (6 bases). This CDR3 is built from 13 residues. In germline, CDR1 is SGHTA, CDR2 FQGNSA. Trimming took 1 base from V and 9 from J, leaving 10 bases between them. The CDR3 loop reads CASSLDTGREQFF. The CDR3 DNA is TGTGCCAGCAGCTTAGATACAGGGCGTGAGCAGTTCTTC.

This clone was detected once. The junction departs from germline at one end; a sequencing error may be responsible. The chain employs TRBV6-1 and TRBJ2-1, with D tentatively TRBD1 (6 bases). The CDR3 is 19 amino acids. Germline V gene data show CDR1 as MNHNS and CDR2 as SASEGT. The CDR3 spells CASIERGWGQESSYNEQFF. CDR3 bases: TGTGCCAGCATTGAAAGGGGGTGGGGTCAGGAGAGCTCCTACAATGAGCAGTTCTTC.

V is TRBV19 and J is TRBJ2-3, with 7 bases lining up with TRBD1. This CDR3 is built from 13 residues. The trim removed 6 bases at V and 10 bases at J, leaving 10 bases unmatched. Germline V gene lookup returns CDR1 LNHDA and CDR2 SQIVND (reference sequence). The CDR3, as DNA: TGTGCCAGTAGCGTCCGGGACAGACAGTCGCAGTATTTT. This encodes CASSVRDRQSQYF.

This chain connects TRBV5-1 to TRBJ1-5, with no clear D. From germline, CDR1 is SGHRS and CDR2 YFSETQ. The CDR3 covers 15 residues. V lost 0 bases, J lost 2 bases, and 9 bases lay in between. CDR3 sequence reads: CASSLAGARNQPQHF. CDR3 coding DNA: TGCGCCAGCAGCTTGGCTGGAGCGCGCAATCAGCCCCAGCATTTT. The whole variable domain, remainder taken from reference TRBV5-1 and TRBJ1-5, is KAGVTQTPRYLIKTRGQQVTLSCSPISGHRSVSWYQQTPGQGLQFLFEYFSETQRNKGNFPGRFSGRQFSNSRSEMNVSTLELGDSALYLCASSLAGARNQPQHFGDGTRLSIL.

This sequence joins TRBV5-6 and TRBJ1-2; D is undetermined. The CDR3 is 12 residues long. V shed 0 bases and J shed 3 bases, with 3 bases lying between them. In germline, CDR1 is SGHDT, CDR2 YYEEEE. CDR3 protein: CASSLADYGYTF. In DNA form, the CDR3 reads TGTGCCAGCAGCTTGGCAGACTATGGCTACACCTTC.

This clone was recorded a few times. CDR3 coding DNA: TGTGCCAGCAGCACCACGGTAACAGATACGCAGTATTTT. It codes for CASSTTVTDTQYF. The chain carries TRBV7-2 and TRBJ2-3; no clear D. The V end lost 5 bases, the J end lost 3 bases, and 9 bases lay between the germline ends. The length of the CDR3 is 13 residues. Per germline, CDR1 SGHTA and CDR2 FQGNSA.

Only a few counts were recorded for this clone. The chain carries TRBV11-3 and TRBJ1-2; D gene uncertain. This CDR3 is built from 13 residues. Trimming stripped 0 bases from V and 6 bases from J, with 8 bases between. CDR1 is SGHNT, CDR2 YENEEA, per germline. CDR3: CASSLEIKHGYTF. The CDR3 nucleotides are TGTGCCAGCAGCTTAGAGATCAAGCATGGCTACACCTTC.

V is TRBV6-5 and J is TRBJ1-4; 7 nucleotides match TRBD1. Trimming took 2 bases from V and 8 from J; bases not matched to a gene: 11. Germline V gene data show CDR1 as MNHEY and CDR2 as SVGAGI. The CDR3 totals 16 residues. CDR3 residues: CASSYTPTGAVEKLFF. The CDR3 DNA sequence: TGTGCCAGCAGTTACACACCAACAGGGGCTGTGGAAAAACTGTTTTTT.

V usage is TRBV7-6 and J usage is TRBJ1-5, with D perhaps matching TRBD1 (5 bases). Trimming removed 0 bases from V and 6 bases from J, with 6 bases in between. The CDR3 has 13 residues. Germline-derived CDR1 and CDR2 are SGHVS and FNYEAQ. The CDR3 sequence: CASSLATGQPQHF. The CDR3 nucleotides are TGTGCCAGCAGCTTAGCAACAGGTCAGCCCCAGCATTTT. Based on the CDR3 plus reference TRBV7-6 and TRBJ1-5, the full variable domain is GAGVSQSPRYKVTKRGQDVALRCDPISGHVSLYWYRQALGQGPEFLTYFNYEAQQDKSGLPNDRFSAERPEGSISTLTIQRTEQRDSAMYRCASSLATGQPQHFGDGTRLSIL.

The chain carries TRBV5-1 and TRBJ1-1; 7 nucleotides line up with TRBD1. The CDR3 is 14 residues long. Trimming cost V 2 bases and J 0 bases; bases outside gene matches: 1. Germline CDR1 is SGHRS and CDR2 is YFSETQ. CDR3 in amino acids: CASSLQGMNTEAFF. The CDR3 DNA sequence: TGCGCCAGCAGCTTACAGGGGATGAACACTGAAGCTTTCTTT.